The rows below give T cell receptor beta chains drawn from one sample of a study of cytomegalovirus exposure and HLA in healthy donors. Using immunoSEQ multiplex PCR, the repertoire was profiled, and TCRdb retains in-frame clones only, with some absent. Altogether about 180,000 clones are present, more than 60% being singletons, with the ten largest covering approximately 1.5%. The sample was PBMCs. These receptors were taken from a man aged 18 to 30 in good health and CMV-seronegative. The CDR3 runs from the conserved cysteine through the conserved F or W. The order of the fields is clone size, D gene, V gene, J gene, CDR3 protein. The D gene is left open where the match is weak. Expanded clones get a size class; other rows say once, few or many, or leave the size out.

.	.	TRBV18	TRBJ1-1	CASSRVSPGTLLRLMNTEAFF
few	.	TRBV27	TRBJ2-3	CASSWASGTDTQYF
.	TRBD2	TRBV4-3	TRBJ2-7	CASSPGPSGGPYEQYF
.	TRBD1	TRBV18	TRBJ2-7	CASSEEDRTSYEQYF
.	.	TRBV2	TRBJ2-1	CASSEDIEGERSYNEQFF
.	TRBD2	TRBV7-8	TRBJ2-2	CASRYTSGNTGELFF
.	.	TRBV18	TRBJ1-4	CASSPPSPRGGAGEKLFF
once	TRBD2	TRBV7-8	TRBJ2-2	CASSSKLAGNTGELFF
.	.	TRBV7-8	TRBJ2-7	CASSLQDIHEQYF
.	TRBD1	TRBV6-5	TRBJ2-5	CASSRDRAETQYF
.	TRBD1	TRBV5-4	TRBJ1-1	CASSSGQAHTEAFF
.	TRBD1	TRBV2	.	CASELQGFNEQYF
.	TRBD1	TRBV27	.	CASSRPGTGRNNEQYF
.	.	TRBV7-9	TRBJ2-2	CASSPVTGELFF
.	.	TRBV9	TRBJ1-1	CASSVAPRGFNTEAFF
once	TRBD1	TRBV19	TRBJ2-7	CASSVPGAGGREQYF
.	TRBD2	TRBV19	TRBJ2-3	CASSMGLADTQYF
.	.	TRBV5-1	TRBJ2-1	CASSLDGTSPPPYNEQFF
.	TRBD2	TRBV9	TRBJ2-3	CASSVGAGVQSDTQYF
.	.	TRBV10-3	TRBJ1-5	CAISEQGNQPQHF
.	TRBD2	TRBV11-2	TRBJ2-7	CASRIAGGPDEQYF
few	TRBD2	TRBV4-2	TRBJ2-5	CASSQDGLALQETQYF
few	TRBD1	TRBV12-5	TRBJ1-2	CASGRDSGWTGYTF
.	.	TRBV4-3	TRBJ1-4	CASSQDGQGREKLFF
.	TRBD2	TRBV5-4	TRBJ2-5	CASSLISGREETQYF
.	.	TRBV7-9	TRBJ2-5	CASSLEGREWETQYF